These T cell receptor beta chains were read from a single sample in a study of OX40 agonist ivuxolimab in advanced cancers. Generated by immunoSEQ multiplex PCR, the TCRdb table keeps only in-frame clones and is missing some. The sample contains tens of thousands of clones, around 78% of which appear only once. The specimen was CD4+ or CD8+ T cells sorted from blood, collected in a trial of the OX40 agonist ivuxolimab. Every receptor here comes from an adult with an advanced solid tumor such as melanoma, head and neck, liver or kidney cancer. The CDR3 runs from the conserved cysteine through the conserved F or W. The D gene is left open where the match is weak. Only part of the rows carry a size: once, few, many, or a class if the clone is expanded.

J gene | clone size | CDR3 length | D gene | V gene | CDR3 DNA | CDR3 protein
TRBJ1-1 | few | 15 | . | TRBV7-8 | TGTGCCAGCAGCTTAGCACAGGGATTCGGCACTGAAGCTTTCTTT | CASSLAQGFGTEAFF
TRBJ2-5 | . | 12 | . | TRBV18 | TGTGCCAGCTCACCACCGCTAGAGACCCAGTACTTC | CASSPPLETQYF
TRBJ2-7 | . | 14 | . | TRBV25-1 | TGTGCCAGCAGTGAGCGGGACTTACTTTATAAGCAGTACTTC | CASSERDLLYKQYF
TRBJ2-7 | . | 15 | . | TRBV5-1 | TGCGCCAGCAGCTTGACGACAGGGGAGGGCTACGAGCAGTACTTC | CASSLTTGEGYEQYF
TRBJ2-5 | . | 15 | TRBD1 | TRBV7-9 | TGTGCCAGCAGCTTAGATGGGACAGGCCAAGAGACCCAGTACTTC | CASSLDGTGQETQYF
TRBJ2-3 | . | 15 | . | TRBV27 | TGTGCCAGCAGACAAATGGGACTCGAAACAGATACGCAGTATTTT | CASRQMGLETDTQYF
TRBJ1-5 | . | 14 | . | TRBV5-1 | TGCGCCAGCAGCTTACAGGGCAGCAATCAGCCCCAGCATTTT | CASSLQGSNQPQHF
TRBJ2-5 | . | 15 | TRBD1 | TRBV19 | TGTGCCAGTAGTTTACGGACAGGGGGAGGAAAGACCCAGTACTTC | CASSLRTGGGKTQYF
TRBJ2-5 | . | 15 | TRBD2 | TRBV7-9 | TGTGCCAGCAGCTTAGGGGGACTAGAGCAAGAGACCCAGTACTTC | CASSLGGLEQETQYF
TRBJ1-1 | . | 14 | . | TRBV25-1 | TGTGCCAGCACCTTGGGACAACTGGGCACTGAAGCTTTCTTT | CASTLGQLGTEAFF
TRBJ2-6 | . | 19 | . | TRBV21-1 | TGTGCCAGCAGCAAAGAGGTTACAGGCAAAAGCTCTGGGGCCAACGTCCTGACTTTC | CASSKEVTGKSSGANVLTF
TRBJ2-1 | . | 13 | . | TRBV6-4 | TGTGCCAGCAGTGATTCCCGACTCTCGGAGCAGTTCTTC | CASSDSRLSEQFF
TRBJ2-3 | . | 14 | . | TRBV7-2 | TGTGCCAGCAGCCCAGGCGGGTCCTGGTTATCCGAGTATTTT | CASSPGGSWLSEYF
TRBJ1-4 | . | 14 | . | TRBV2 | TGTGCCAGCAGTGAAGACCGGGACGGCGAAAAACTGTTTTTT | CASSEDRDGEKLFF
TRBJ2-7 | . | 15 | . | TRBV4-1 | TGCGCCAGCAGCCGCAACATCGGGGCGGCCTACGAGCAGTACTTC | CASSRNIGAAYEQYF
TRBJ2-1 | . | 11 | . | TRBV7-8 | TGTGCCAGCAGCTTCTACGATGAGCAGTTCTTC | CASSFYDEQFF
TRBJ1-5 | once | 16 | TRBD1 | TRBV7-3 | TGTGCCAGCAGCAAGGAGACAGGGAACCGCAATCAGCCCCAGCATTTT | CASSKETGNRNQPQHF
TRBJ1-2 | . | 12 | . | TRBV7-8 | TGTGCCAGCAGCCAGACCACTTACGGCTACACCTTC | CASSQTTYGYTF
TRBJ2-7 | . | 16 | . | TRBV11-3 | TGTGCCAGCAGCCCTAGTGCGGGCCGGACTCACTACGAGCAGTACTTC | CASSPSAGRTHYEQYF
TRBJ2-7 | . | 15 | TRBD1 | TRBV7-6 | TGTGCCAGCAGCTTTCCTCGGACAGGGGTCGACGAGCAGTACTTC | CASSFPRTGVDEQYF
TRBJ2-3 | . | 14 | TRBD2 | TRBV6-4 | TGTGCCAGCAGCCGCGGGGGGCGCACAGATACGCAGTATTTT | CASSRGGRTDTQYF
TRBJ1-1 | . | 13 | TRBD1 | TRBV7-3 | TGTGCCAGCAGCGTACAGGGGGGCACTGAAGCTTTCTTT | CASSVQGGTEAFF
TRBJ2-7 | . | 13 | . | TRBV27 | TGTGCCAGCAGTTTGCGGGGCGCAGGCGAGCAGTACTTC | CASSLRGAGEQYF
TRBJ2-3 | . | 15 | TRBD2 | TRBV7-2 | TGTGCCAGCAGCCACCCTAGCGGACGCACAGATACGCAGTATTTT | CASSHPSGRTDTQYF
TRBJ1-1 | . | 14 | . | TRBV18 | TGTGCCAGCTCACCACGCGGGGGTAACACTGAAGCTTTCTTT | CASSPRGGNTEAFF
TRBJ2-7 | once | 14 | . | TRBV18 | TGTGCCAGCTCACCTCAGGGGGGGGGATACGAGCAGTACTTC | CASSPQGGGYEQYF
TRBJ2-3 | . | 14 | . | TRBV5-8 | TGTGCCAGCAGCTTAAGAGGTGCCACAGATACGCAGTATTTT | CASSLRGATDTQYF
TRBJ2-7 | . | 12 | . | TRBV4-2 | TGTGCCAGCAGTTTACTTGGGTACGAGCAGTACTTC | CASSLLGYEQYF
TRBJ2-3 | . | 12 | . | TRBV11-2 | TGTGCCAGCAGCCCTCAGACAGATACGCAGTATTTT | CASSPQTDTQYF
TRBJ2-2 | . | 14 | . | TRBV2 | TGTGCCAGCAGTGCCCGGCGGAACACCGGGGAGCTGTTTTTT | CASSARRNTGELFF
TRBJ1-3 | . | 14 | . | TRBV7-2 | TGTGCCAGCAGCTTCAATAGGGACGGAAACACCATATATTTT | CASSFNRDGNTIYF
TRBJ1-2 | . | 11 | . | TRBV28 | TGTGCCAGCAGGGGGAACTATGGCTACACCTTC | CASRGNYGYTF
TRBJ2-5 | . | 15 | TRBD2 | TRBV30 | TGTGCCTGGAGTGAGGGACTACGGTACCAAGAGACCCAGTACTTC | CAWSEGLRYQETQYF
TRBJ2-3 | . | 18 | TRBD2 | TRBV7-2 | TGTGCCAGCAGCTCCCGCCCACCGACTAGCGGTTACACAGATACGCAGTATTTT | CASSSRPPTSGYTDTQYF
TRBJ2-1 | . | 16 | TRBD2 | TRBV27 | TGTGCCAGCACCAGATTGGGACTAGAATCCTACAATGAGCAGTTCTTC | CASTRLGLESYNEQFF
TRBJ2-5 | . | 14 | . | TRBV7-9 | TGTGCCAGCAGCTCCCGGGCCCAACGGGAGACCCAGTACTTC | CASSSRAQRETQYF
TRBJ1-4 | . | 16 | . | TRBV28 | TGTGCCAGCAGCCGCCTTGGGGTTGCAACTAATGAAAAACTGTTTTTT | CASSRLGVATNEKLFF
TRBJ2-2 | . | 15 | . | TRBV6-4 | TGTGCCAGCAGTGTCCTGAGCGGAAACACCGGGGAGCTGTTTTTT | CASSVLSGNTGELFF
TRBJ1-4 | . | 14 | TRBD1 | TRBV11-2 | TGTGCCAGCAGCGGGGGACAGCGAGGGGAAAAACTGTTTTTT | CASSGGQRGEKLFF
TRBJ1-4 | . | 17 | . | TRBV5-1 | TGCGCCAGCAGCCTCACCGTGGCGCAGGGGACAAATGAAAAACTGTTTTTT | CASSLTVAQGTNEKLFF
TRBJ2-3 | . | 14 | TRBD1 | TRBV4-3 | TGCGCCAGCAGCCAGGACAGGGGCACAGATACGCAGTATTTT | CASSQDRGTDTQYF
TRBJ2-5 | . | 13 | . | TRBV28 | TGTGCCAGCAGTTTACGGGAAAGGGAGACCCAGTACTTC | CASSLRERETQYF
TRBJ2-3 | . | 14 | . | TRBV25-1 | TGTGCCAGCAGTAACACCGGGGGCGCAGATACGCAGTATTTT | CASSNTGGADTQYF